The entry that follows covers one T cell receptor (beta chain) sequence. Antigen specificity is unknown. These data originate in a study of shared clonotypes between healthy human individuals. Naive CD8 populations comprised CD45RO-negative cells positively selected for CCR7, excluding terminally differentiated effector memory CD45RA+ cells. Some 30,000 T cell genomes (roughly 0.2 ug DNA) went into each sorted-subset replicate. Using immunoSEQ multiplex PCR, the repertoire was profiled, and TCRdb retains in-frame clones only, with some absent. Seen here are more than 600,000 clones, approximately 90% observed once, and the top ten hold approximately 24%. Findings and caveats of the study: Larger estimated richness was generally seen in naive subsets than in memory subsets. Non-shared clonotypes displayed generation probabilities falling below those of clonotypes present in all four donors.

V was cut by 4 bases and J by 0 bases, with 10 bases left in between. Germline-derived CDR1 and CDR2 are PRHDT and FYEKMQ (reference sequence). This CDR3 is built from 16 residues. The receptor's source is a man aged 25-40 years in good health. Sample: naive CD8+ T cells sorted from blood. The V and J genes are TRBV13 and TRBJ2-6, with D unresolved. As DNA, the CDR3 is TGTGCCAGCAGCTACTCCACAGCCTCTGGGGCCAACGTCCTGACTTTC. It specifies CASSYSTASGANVLTF.